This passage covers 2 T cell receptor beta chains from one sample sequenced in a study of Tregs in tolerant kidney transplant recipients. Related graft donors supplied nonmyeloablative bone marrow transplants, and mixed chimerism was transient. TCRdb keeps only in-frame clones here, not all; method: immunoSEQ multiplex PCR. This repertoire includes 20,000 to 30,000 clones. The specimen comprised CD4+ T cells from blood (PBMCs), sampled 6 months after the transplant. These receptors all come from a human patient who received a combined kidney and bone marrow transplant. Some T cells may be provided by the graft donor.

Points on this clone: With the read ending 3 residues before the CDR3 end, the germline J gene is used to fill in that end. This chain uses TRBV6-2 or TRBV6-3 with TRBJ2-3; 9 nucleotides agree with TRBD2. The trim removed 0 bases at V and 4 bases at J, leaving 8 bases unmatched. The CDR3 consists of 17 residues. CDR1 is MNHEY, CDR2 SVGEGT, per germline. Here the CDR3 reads CASSYSSLAGLSDTQYF. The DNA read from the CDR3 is TGTGCCAGCAGTTACTCGTCCCTAGCGGGATTATCAGATACG.

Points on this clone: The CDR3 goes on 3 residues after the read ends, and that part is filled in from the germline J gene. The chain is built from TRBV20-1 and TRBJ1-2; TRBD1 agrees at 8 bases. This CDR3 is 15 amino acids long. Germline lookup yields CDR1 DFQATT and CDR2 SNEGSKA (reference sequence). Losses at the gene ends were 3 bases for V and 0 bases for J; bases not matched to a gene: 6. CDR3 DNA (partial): TGCAGTGCTAGCTGGACAGGGCCCACTAACTATGGC. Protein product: CSASWTGPTNYG. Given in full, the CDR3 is CSASWTGPTNYGYTF.